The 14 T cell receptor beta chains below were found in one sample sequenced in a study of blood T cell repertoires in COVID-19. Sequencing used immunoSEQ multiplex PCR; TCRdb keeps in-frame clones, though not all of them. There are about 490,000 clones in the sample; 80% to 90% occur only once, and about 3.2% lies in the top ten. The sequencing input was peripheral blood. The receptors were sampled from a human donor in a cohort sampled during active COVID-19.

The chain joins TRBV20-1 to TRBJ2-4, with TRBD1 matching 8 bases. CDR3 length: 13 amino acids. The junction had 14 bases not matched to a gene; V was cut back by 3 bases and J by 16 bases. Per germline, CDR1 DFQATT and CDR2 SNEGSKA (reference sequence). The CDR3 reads CSASISPDREFYF. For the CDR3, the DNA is TGCAGTGCTAGTATTAGTCCGGACAGGGAATTTTACTTC.

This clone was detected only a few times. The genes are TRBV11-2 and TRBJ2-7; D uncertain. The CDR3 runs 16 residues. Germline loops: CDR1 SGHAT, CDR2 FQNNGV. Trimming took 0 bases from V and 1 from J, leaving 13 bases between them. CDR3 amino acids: CASSLDPQVSSYEQYF. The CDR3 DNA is TGTGCCAGCAGCTTAGATCCCCAGGTCTCATCCTACGAGCAGTACTTC.

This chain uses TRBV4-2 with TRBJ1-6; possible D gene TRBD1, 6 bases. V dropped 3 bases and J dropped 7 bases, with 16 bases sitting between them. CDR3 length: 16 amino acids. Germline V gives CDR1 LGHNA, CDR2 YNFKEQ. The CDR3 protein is CASSHNSGVGNSPLHF. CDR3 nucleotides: TGTGCCAGCAGCCATAACTCAGGGGTGGGGAATTCACCCCTCCACTTT.

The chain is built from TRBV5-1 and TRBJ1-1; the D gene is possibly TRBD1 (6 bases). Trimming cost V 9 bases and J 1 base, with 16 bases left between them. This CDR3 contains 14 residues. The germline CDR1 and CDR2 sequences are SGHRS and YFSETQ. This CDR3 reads CATRRDTTNTEAFF. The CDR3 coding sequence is TGCGCCACTCGCCGGGACACGACGAACACTGAAGCTTTCTTT.

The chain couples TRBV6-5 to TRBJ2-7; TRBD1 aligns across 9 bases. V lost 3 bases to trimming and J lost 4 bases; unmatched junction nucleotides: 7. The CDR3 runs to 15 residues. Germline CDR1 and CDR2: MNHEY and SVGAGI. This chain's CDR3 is CASSYGWTGDYEQYF. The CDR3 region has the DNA TGTGCCAGCAGTTATGGGTGGACAGGGGATTACGAGCAGTACTTC.

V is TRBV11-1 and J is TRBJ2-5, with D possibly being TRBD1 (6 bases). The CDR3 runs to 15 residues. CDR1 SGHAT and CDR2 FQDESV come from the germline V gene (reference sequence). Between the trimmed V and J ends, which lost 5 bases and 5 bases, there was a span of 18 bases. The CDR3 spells CASSKNTGMQETQYF. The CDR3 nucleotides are TGTGCCAGCAGCAAAAATACAGGGATGCAGGAGACCCAGTACTTC.

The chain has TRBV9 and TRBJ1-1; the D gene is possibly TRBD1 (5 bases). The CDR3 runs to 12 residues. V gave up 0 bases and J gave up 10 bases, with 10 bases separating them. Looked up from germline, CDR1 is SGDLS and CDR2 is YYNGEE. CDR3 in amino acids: CASSVGREVAFF. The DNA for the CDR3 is TGTGCCAGCAGCGTAGGCAGGGAAGTAGCTTTCTTT. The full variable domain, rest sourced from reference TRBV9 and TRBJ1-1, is DSGVTQTPKHLITATGQRVTLRCSPRSGDLSVYWYQQSLDQGLQFLIQYYNGEERAKGNILERFSAQQFPDLHSELNLSSLELGDSALYFCASSVGREVAFFGQGTRLTVV.

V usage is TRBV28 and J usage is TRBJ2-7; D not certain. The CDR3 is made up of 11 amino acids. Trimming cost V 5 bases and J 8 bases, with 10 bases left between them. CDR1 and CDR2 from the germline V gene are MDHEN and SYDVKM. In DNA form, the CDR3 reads TGTGCCAGCAGTATCTCCCAGAAGCAGTACTTC. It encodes CASSISQKQYF.

This CDR3 reads CASSLSSGSLNEQFF. CDR3 nucleotides: TGTGCCAGCAGCTTATCGAGCGGGAGTCTCAATGAGCAGTTCTTC. The rearrangement joins TRBV3-1 (or the pseudogene TRBV3-2) to TRBJ2-1, with TRBD2 matching 8 bases. The length of the CDR3 is 15 residues. Looked up from germline, CDR1 is LGHDT and CDR2 is YNNKEL (reference sequence). The V gene end was trimmed by 5 bases and the J gene end by 6 bases; junction bases not matched to a gene: 9.

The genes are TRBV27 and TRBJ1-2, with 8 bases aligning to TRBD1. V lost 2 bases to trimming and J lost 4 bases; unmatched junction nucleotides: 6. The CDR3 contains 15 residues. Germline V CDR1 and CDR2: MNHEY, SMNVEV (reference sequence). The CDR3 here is CASSLGAGGVYGYTF. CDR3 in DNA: TGTGCCAGCAGTTTAGGTGCAGGGGGCGTCTATGGCTACACCTTC.

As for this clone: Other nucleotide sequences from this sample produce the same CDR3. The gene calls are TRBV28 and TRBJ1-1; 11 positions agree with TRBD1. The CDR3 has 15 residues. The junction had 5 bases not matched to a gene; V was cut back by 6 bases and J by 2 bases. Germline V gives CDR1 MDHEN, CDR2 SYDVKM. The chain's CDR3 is CASSPRTGGNTEAFF. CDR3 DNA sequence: TGTGCCAGCAGCCCCCGGACAGGGGGCAACACTGAAGCTTTCTTT.

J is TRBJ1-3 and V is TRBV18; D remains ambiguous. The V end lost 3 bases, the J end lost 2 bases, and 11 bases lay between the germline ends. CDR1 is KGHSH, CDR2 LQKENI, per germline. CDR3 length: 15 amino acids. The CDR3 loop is CASSPEGTPGNTIYF. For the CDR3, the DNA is TGTGCCAGCTCACCGGAGGGAACGCCTGGAAACACCATATATTTT.

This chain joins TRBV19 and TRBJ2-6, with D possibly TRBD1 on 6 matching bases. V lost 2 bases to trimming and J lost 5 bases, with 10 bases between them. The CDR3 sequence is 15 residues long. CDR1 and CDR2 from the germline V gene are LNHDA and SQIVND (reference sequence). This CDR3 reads CASSISGTRANVLTF. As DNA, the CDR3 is TGTGCCAGTAGTATATCCGGGACAAGGGCCAACGTCCTGACTTTC. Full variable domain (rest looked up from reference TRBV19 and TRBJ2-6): DGGITQSPKYLFRKEGQNVTLSCEQNLNHDAMYWYRQDPGQGLRLIYYSQIVNDFQKGDIAEGYSVSREKKESFPLTVTSAQKNPTAFYLCASSISGTRANVLTFGAGSRLTVL.

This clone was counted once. This chain's CDR3 is CASSFDRANEAFF. The CDR3 DNA follows: TGTGCCAGCAGTTTCGACAGGGCTAATGAAGCTTTCTTT. The J gene is TRBJ1-1, the V gene TRBV11-2; TRBD1 agrees at 7 bases. The germline V gene encodes CDR1 SGHAT and CDR2 FQNNGV. The ends lost 6 bases at V and 7 bases at J; junction bases unmatched: 8. This CDR3 has 13 residues.